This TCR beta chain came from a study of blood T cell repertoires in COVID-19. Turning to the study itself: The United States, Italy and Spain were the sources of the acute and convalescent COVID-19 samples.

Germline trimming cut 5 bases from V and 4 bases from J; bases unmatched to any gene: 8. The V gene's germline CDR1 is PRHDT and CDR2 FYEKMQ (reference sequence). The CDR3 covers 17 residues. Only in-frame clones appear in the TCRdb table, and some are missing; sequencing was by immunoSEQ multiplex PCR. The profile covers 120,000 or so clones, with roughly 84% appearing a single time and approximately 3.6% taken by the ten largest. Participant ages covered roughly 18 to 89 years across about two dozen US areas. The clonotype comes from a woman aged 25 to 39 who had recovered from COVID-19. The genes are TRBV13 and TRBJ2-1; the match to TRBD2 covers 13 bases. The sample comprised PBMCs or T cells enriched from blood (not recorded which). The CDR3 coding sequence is TGTGCCAGCAGCGCCGGGACTAGCGGGATGAGATACAATGAGCAGTTCTTC. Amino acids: CASSAGTSGMRYNEQFF.